The entry below describes one TCR beta chain. Some clones are missing from TCRdb's copy, which holds only in-frame ones; the method was immunoSEQ multiplex PCR. Of roughly 190,000 clones in the sample, more than 75% were seen once. This sample was taken from a study of blood T cell repertoires in COVID-19. Whole-study context: The study drew acute and convalescent COVID-19 samples from the United States, Italy and Spain. In each case, the material was cDNA or gDNA derived from T cells, B-cell-depleted T cells, or PBMCs.

The trim removed 6 bases at V and 4 bases at J, leaving 11 bases unmatched. The CDR3 consists of 16 residues. Germline V lookup: CDR1 SNHLY, CDR2 FYNNEI. The sample taken for sequencing was peripheral blood. This clonotype originated in a man between 18 and 35 years old with active or convalescent COVID-19. The V call is TRBV2, the J call TRBJ1-3; TRBD1 agrees at 8 bases. CDR3: CASRDRVGGAGNTIYF. DNA of the CDR3: TGTGCCAGCAGGGACAGGGTAGGAGGTGCAGGAAACACCATATATTTT.